This T cell receptor beta chain is from a study of blood T cell repertoires in COVID-19. Authors' processing steps: Amplifying reference gene primers gave estimates of nucleated cell counts. Assay used: immunoSEQ multiplex PCR; TCRdb lists only in-frame clones, some missing. The V and J calls and clone size are taken from that table; D and trimming were inferred from the DNA. The sample yields 86,000 or so clones, more than 60% seen once. V lost 2 bases to trimming and J lost 2 bases; unmatched junction nucleotides: 3. Germline CDR1 and CDR2: MDHEN and SYDVKM. The CDR3 extends over 15 amino acids. This TCR was recovered from a man between 65 and 85 years old with acute or convalescent COVID-19. V is TRBV28 and J is TRBJ1-5, with 7 bases that match TRBD1. Specimen: peripheral blood. CDR3 residues: CASSLTGVGNQPQHF. The CDR3, as DNA: TGTGCCAGCAGTTTAACAGGGGTGGGCAATCAGCCCCAGCATTTT.